These 30 T cell receptor beta chains share one sample of origin, sequenced in a study of cytomegalovirus exposure and HLA in healthy donors. The PCR was carried out with 60 Vbeta primers and 13 Jbeta primers. Generated by immunoSEQ multiplex PCR, the TCRdb table keeps only in-frame clones and is missing some. The sample records around 93,000 clones, about four fifths being singletons. The material sequenced was PBMCs. These receptors all come from a man aged 45-65 years in good health and CMV-seronegative.

This chain joins TRBV4-1 and TRBJ2-5, with 10 bases matching TRBD2. With the DNA end fitting TRBJ2-7 better, the J assignment may be wrong. This CDR3 contains 15 residues. Germline V CDR1 and CDR2: MGHRA, YSYEKL. CDR3 amino acids: CASSPTSGASYEQYF. The CDR3 nucleotides read TGCGCCAGCAGCCCCACTAGCGGGGCCTCCTACGAGCAGTACTTC.

The rearrangement uses TRBV5-4 and TRBJ2-7; TRBD2 aligns across 7 bases. Germline V gives CDR1 SGHNT, CDR2 YYREEE (reference sequence). The junction had 3 bases not matched to a gene; V was cut back by 0 bases and J by 3 bases. The CDR3 consists of 14 residues. The CDR3 region has the DNA TGTGCCAGCAGCTTGGGAGCGGGAAGCTACGAGCAGTACTTC. It translates to CASSLGAGSYEQYF.

V usage is TRBV23-1 and J usage is TRBJ2-7; no clear D. TRBV23-1 is assigned to the ORF class and has an uncertain function. The CDR3 extends over 13 amino acids. V shed 9 bases and J shed 1 base, with 13 bases lying between them. The CDR3 here is CARGRQLSYEQYF. As DNA, the CDR3 is TGCGCCAGAGGCAGGCAACTTTCCTACGAGCAGTACTTC.

This clone was seen only once. J is TRBJ2-5 and V is TRBV5-1; 12 bases line up with TRBD2. The J segment lost 0 bases and the V segment lost 4 bases, leaving 7 bases of the junction unmatched. This CDR3 region has 17 residues. Germline-derived CDR1 and CDR2 are SGHRS and YFSETQ. The CDR3, as DNA: TGCGCCAGCAGCAGGCCCAGACTAGCGGGGGACCAAGAGACCCAGTACTTC. Protein sequence: CASSRPRLAGDQETQYF.

In its sample, this clone was seen once. An end of the junction differs from the germline gene, which may be a read error. The chain couples TRBV28 to TRBJ2-3; 10 bases map to TRBD2. The CDR3 has 16 amino acids. The germline V gene encodes CDR1 MDHEN and CDR2 SYDVKM. CDR3 protein: CASSLSGSGRINTQCF. CDR3 nucleotides: TGTGCCAGCAGTTTATCTGGTAGCGGGAGGATCAATACGCAGTGTTTT.

The gene calls are TRBV7-9 and TRBJ1-3, with 9 bases aligning to TRBD1. Unmatched junction bases numbered 9, after V lost 3 bases and J lost 3 bases. Germline CDR1 is SEHNR and CDR2 is FQNEAQ (reference sequence). CDR3 length: 17 amino acids. CDR3: CASSLAWGQGLGNTIYF. The CDR3 DNA sequence: TGTGCCAGCAGCTTGGCCTGGGGACAGGGACTTGGAAACACCATATATTTT. Using reference TRBV7-9 and TRBJ1-3 for the parts outside the CDR3, the full variable domain is DTGVSQNPRHKITKRGQNVTFRCDPISEHNRLYWYRQTLGQGPEFLTYFQNEAQLEKSRLLSDRFSAERPKGSFSTLEIQRTEQGDSAMYLCASSLAWGQGLGNTIYFGEGSWLTVV.

CDR3 nucleotides: TGCAGCGTGGCAATGAGCACAGATACGCAGTATTTT. Protein sequence: CSVAMSTDTQYF. The chain carries TRBV29-1 and TRBJ2-3; D remains unclear. The germline gives CDR1 SQVTM, CDR2 ANQGSEA. This CDR3 has 12 amino acids. The germline V and J ends were trimmed by 6 bases and 0 bases, with 7 bases remaining between them.

V usage is TRBV9 and J usage is TRBJ2-3; TRBD1 agrees at 7 bases. The length of the CDR3 is 16 residues. CDR1 is SGDLS and CDR2 is YYNGEE in the germline V gene. V was pared by 0 bases and J by 0 bases, with 4 bases of the junction left unmatched. CDR3 protein: CASSVAGQRSTDTQYF. The CDR3 nucleotides are TGTGCCAGCAGCGTAGCGGGACAGAGGAGCACAGATACGCAGTATTTT. Drawing the rest from reference TRBV9 and TRBJ2-3, the complete variable domain is DSGVTQTPKHLITATGQRVTLRCSPRSGDLSVYWYQQSLDQGLQFLIQYYNGEERAKGNILERFSAQQFPDLHSELNLSSLELGDSALYFCASSVAGQRSTDTQYFGPGTRLTVL.

The chain couples TRBV18 to TRBJ1-4; 9 positions agree with TRBD1. Per the germline V gene, CDR1 is KGHSH and CDR2 is LQKENI. J gave up 7 bases and V 4 bases, and 7 bases lay outside the gene matches. This CDR3 is built from 15 residues. This CDR3 is CASSRAGQGGEKLFF. The CDR3 DNA sequence: TGTGCCAGCTCACGCGCGGGACAGGGAGGTGAAAAACTGTTTTTT.

The chain has TRBV28 and TRBJ2-1; D may be TRBD2 (6 bases). V gave up 8 bases and J gave up 0 bases, with 14 bases separating them. The CDR3 is made up of 15 amino acids. Germline CDR1 and CDR2: MDHEN and SYDVKM. CDR3 in amino acids: CASLAAISSYNEQFF. The CDR3 region has the DNA TGTGCCAGCTTAGCGGCGATTAGCTCCTACAATGAGCAGTTCTTC.

The chain combines TRBV5-8 with TRBJ1-1; possible D gene TRBD1, 5 bases. Between the trimmed V and J ends, which lost 1 base and 1 base, there was a span of 8 bases. CDR1 and CDR2 from the germline V gene are SGHTS and YDEGEE. This CDR3 spans 14 amino acids. In nucleotides, the CDR3 is TGTGCCAGCAGCTTGACAGGCCAGAACACTGAAGCTTTCTTT. This sequence encodes CASSLTGQNTEAFF.

The chain carries TRBV2 and TRBJ1-2; D is unclear. Looked up from germline, CDR1 is SNHLY and CDR2 is FYNNEI. Trimming cost V 3 bases and J 3 bases, with 8 bases left between them. The CDR3 is made up of 13 amino acids. The CDR3 sequence: CASSEMQYYGYTF. CDR3 DNA: TGTGCCAGCAGTGAGATGCAGTACTATGGCTACACCTTC.

V gene TRBV7-6 combines with J gene TRBJ2-7, with 8 bases lining up with TRBD2. With V trimmed by 3 bases and J by 5 bases, 6 bases remained unmatched. The CDR3 contains 14 residues. Germline CDR1 is SGHVS and CDR2 is FNYEAQ. Written as DNA, the CDR3 is TGTGCCAGCAGCTTCGGGGGGGATCCGAACGAGCAGTACTTC. Translating it yields CASSFGGDPNEQYF.

Remarks on this clone: Compared with germline, one end of the junction differs, possibly owing to a read error. This CDR3 is also generated by other DNA sequences in the sample. V and J are TRBV7-9 and TRBJ2-1; D gene ambiguous. This CDR3 is built from 15 residues. CDR1 and CDR2 (germline): SEHNR, FQNEAQ (reference sequence). The DNA for the CDR3 is TGCGCCAGCAGCTTACTGTCCAGTCTTTACAATGAGCAGTTCTTC. It specifies CASSLLSSLYNEQFF. The full variable domain, rest sourced from reference TRBV7-9 and TRBJ2-1, is DTGVSQNPRHKITKRGQNVTFRCDPISEHNRLYWYRQTLGQGPEFLTYFQNEAQLEKSRLLSDRFSAERPKGSFSTLEIQRTEQGDSAMYLCASSLLSSLYNEQFFGPGTRLTVL.

The CDR3 DNA reads as TGCGCCAGCAGCTTAACGACAGGGATCAATCAGCCCCAGCATTTT. It translates to CASSLTTGINQPQHF. The chain couples TRBV5-1 to TRBJ1-5; TRBD1 matches at 7 bases. V shed 2 bases, J shed 3 bases, and the junction held 5 bases outside the gene matches. Germline-derived CDR1 and CDR2 are SGHRS and YFSETQ. This CDR3 region has 15 residues.

This CDR3 reads CASSLGGRETQYF. CDR3 sequence (DNA): TGTGCCAGCAGTTTAGGGGGCCGAGAGACCCAGTACTTC. The V and J genes are TRBV27 and TRBJ2-5, with D maybe TRBD1 (6 bases). The V end was cut by 2 bases, the J end by 4 bases, with 8 bases between. Per the germline V gene, CDR1 is MNHEY and CDR2 is SMNVEV (reference sequence). The CDR3 contains 13 residues.

V gene TRBV27 combines with J gene TRBJ1-2, with 10 bases that match TRBD1. Unmatched junction bases numbered 9, after V lost 5 bases and J lost 3 bases. Germline CDR1 MNHEY, CDR2 SMNVEV (reference sequence). CDR3 size: 16 residues. The CDR3 is CASSPTGTGVDYGYTF. CDR3 coding DNA: TGTGCCAGCAGTCCCACGGGGACAGGGGTGGACTATGGCTACACCTTC.

This clone was counted only a few times. The rearrangement joins TRBV7-3 to TRBJ1-2, with D tentatively TRBD1 (6 bases). The CDR3 runs 12 residues. CDR1 SGHTA and CDR2 FQGTGA come from the germline V gene. Trimming left V 5 bases short and J 5 bases short, with 9 bases between. The CDR3 spells CASSPQGYGYTF. The CDR3 region has the DNA TGTGCCAGCAGCCCCCAGGGGTATGGCTACACCTTC.

The V call is TRBV7-2, the J call TRBJ2-2, with 11 bases matching TRBD2. V lost 1 base to trimming and J lost 1 base; unmatched junction nucleotides: 2. Germline lookup yields CDR1 SGHTA and CDR2 FQGNSA. This CDR3 has 17 amino acids. Here the CDR3 reads CASSLVGTSGNTGELFF. CDR3 nucleotide sequence: TGTGCCAGCAGCTTAGTGGGGACTAGCGGGAACACCGGGGAGCTGTTTTTT.

In nucleotides, the CDR3 is TGTGCTAGTGGTTTGGTAGGGGATCAGACCCAGTACTTC. Protein: CASGLVGDQTQYF. This chain links TRBV12-5 with TRBJ2-5; D might be TRBD1 (5 bases). The CDR3 is 13 residues long. V was cut by 0 bases and J by 6 bases, with 8 bases left in between. Germline CDR1 reads LGHNT; CDR2 reads FRNRAP.

The chain is built from TRBV7-9 and TRBJ2-3; 12 positions match TRBD2. This CDR3 is 15 amino acids long. Trimming took 5 bases from V and 3 from J; bases not matched to a gene: 3. Per germline, CDR1 SEHNR and CDR2 FQNEAQ (reference sequence). The CDR3 protein is CASSPTSGSTDTQYF. CDR3 DNA sequence: TGTGCCAGCAGCCCGACTAGCGGGAGTACAGATACGCAGTATTTT.

Here the CDR3 reads CASSYIPGQPNEKLFF. CDR3 nucleotides: TGTGCCAGCAGCTACATACCGGGACAGCCAAATGAAAAACTGTTTTTT. The chain uses TRBV28 and TRBJ1-4, with TRBD1 matching over 7 bases. This CDR3 contains 16 residues. Per germline, CDR1 MDHEN and CDR2 SYDVKM. V gave up 6 bases and J gave up 5 bases; unmatched junction bases: 12.

The chain employs TRBV5-1 and TRBJ2-2, with 7 bases that match TRBD1. Trimming took 1 base from V and 1 from J; bases not matched to a gene: 1. This CDR3 has 15 amino acids. In germline, CDR1 is SGHRS, CDR2 YFSETQ. This CDR3 reads CASSLTGVNTGELFF. CDR3 in DNA: TGCGCCAGCAGCTTGACAGGGGTGAACACCGGGGAGCTGTTTTTT.

This clone is a singleton in its sample. The chain carries TRBV5-4 and TRBJ1-2; 7 bases match TRBD1. Germline trimming cut 4 bases from V and 2 bases from J; bases unmatched to any gene: 11. The CDR3 runs to 16 residues. Germline V gene lookup returns CDR1 SGHNT and CDR2 YYREEE (reference sequence). The CDR3 DNA reads as TGTGCCAGCAGCCTGGCCGGAGACAGGGCGAACTATGGCTACACCTTC. The encoded protein is CASSLAGDRANYGYTF.

The chain employs TRBV5-6 and TRBJ2-5, with 9 bases identical to TRBD1. Germline CDR1 SGHDT, CDR2 YYEEEE. Trimming took 3 bases from V and 3 from J; bases not matched to a gene: 3. This CDR3 comprises 14 residues. The CDR3 sequence is CASSWRTGEETQYF. In DNA form, the CDR3 reads TGTGCCAGCAGCTGGCGGACAGGGGAAGAGACCCAGTACTTC.

This clone has just a few counts. V is TRBV4-3 and J is TRBJ2-3, with a possible D match to TRBD2 (5 bases). This CDR3 is 14 amino acids long. The germline V gene encodes CDR1 LGHNA and CDR2 YSLEER. V was pared by 6 bases and J by 1 base, with 11 bases between. The CDR3 spells CASSPRVGTDTQYF. In DNA form, the CDR3 reads TGCGCCAGCAGTCCGAGGGTCGGCACAGATACGCAGTATTTT.

The rearrangement joins TRBV10-2 to TRBJ1-5; D uncertain. CDR3 size: 15 residues. From germline, CDR1 is WSHSY and CDR2 SAAADI. Trimming pared 3 bases from V and 0 bases from J, leaving 9 bases between. This CDR3 reads CASSEQTLSNQPQHF. The CDR3 DNA is TGCGCCAGCAGTGAACAGACGCTTAGCAATCAGCCCCAGCATTTT.

The chain combines TRBV9 with TRBJ2-1; TRBD2 matches at 11 bases. The CDR3 is made up of 16 amino acids. V lost 0 bases and J lost 4; bases outside the gene matches: 3. The germline V gene encodes CDR1 SGDLS and CDR2 YYNGEE. The CDR3 here is CASSVGGTSGYNEQFF. The CDR3 DNA is TGTGCCAGCAGCGTAGGGGGGACTAGCGGTTACAATGAGCAGTTCTTC.

The chain links TRBV28 to TRBJ2-1; no firm D call. The CDR3 has 15 residues. The V gene's germline CDR1 is MDHEN and CDR2 SYDVKM. V was trimmed by 6 bases and J by 0 bases, leaving 12 bases between them. CDR3 sequence reads: CASSWPSSSYNEQFF. The DNA of the CDR3 is TGTGCCAGCAGCTGGCCGTCAAGCTCCTACAATGAGCAGTTCTTC.

V gene TRBV28 combines with J gene TRBJ2-3; D possibly corresponds to TRBD1 (6 bases). CDR3 length equals 18 residues. V dropped 3 bases and J dropped 0 bases, with 19 bases sitting between them. Germline V gene data show CDR1 as MDHEN and CDR2 as SYDVKM. CDR3 DNA sequence: TGTGCCAGCAGTTTTGACGGACAGATTGAGATTAGCACAGATACGCAGTATTTT. As protein: CASSFDGQIEISTDTQYF. Based on the CDR3 plus reference TRBV28 and TRBJ2-3, the full variable domain is DVKVTQSSRYLVKRTGEKVFLECVQDMDHENMFWYRQDPGLGLRLIYFSYDVKMKEKGDIPEGYSVSREKKERFSLILESASTNQTSMYLCASSFDGQIEISTDTQYFGPGTRLTVL.